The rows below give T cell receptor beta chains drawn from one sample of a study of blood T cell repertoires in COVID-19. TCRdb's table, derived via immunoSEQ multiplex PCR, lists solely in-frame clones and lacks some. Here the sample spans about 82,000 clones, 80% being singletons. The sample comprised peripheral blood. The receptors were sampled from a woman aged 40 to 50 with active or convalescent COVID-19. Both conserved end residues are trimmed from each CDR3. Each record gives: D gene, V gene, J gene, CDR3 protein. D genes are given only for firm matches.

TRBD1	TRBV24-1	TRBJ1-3	ATQGQGNTIY
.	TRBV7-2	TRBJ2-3	ASSTTGPDTQY
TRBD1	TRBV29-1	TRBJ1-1	SVEGQLNTEAF
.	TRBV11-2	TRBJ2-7	ASSLIGGGWHEQY
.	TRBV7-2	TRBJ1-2	ASSLVGGEGNGYT
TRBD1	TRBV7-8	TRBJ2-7	ASSLERTGTYEQY
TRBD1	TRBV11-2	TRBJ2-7	ASSLDRRSSYEQY
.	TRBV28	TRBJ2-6	ASSSPSASGANVLT
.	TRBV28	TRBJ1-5	ASSLELRQPQH
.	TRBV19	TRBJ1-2	ASSIDSDRTYGYT
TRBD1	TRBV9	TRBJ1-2	ASSAGTGLGYT
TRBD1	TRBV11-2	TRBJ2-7	ASSLGSTGRYEQY
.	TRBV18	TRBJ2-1	ASSPRGGPGQGTPEQF
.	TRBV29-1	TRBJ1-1	SVGAEANTEAF
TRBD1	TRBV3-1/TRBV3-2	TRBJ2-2	ASSLLTGNTGELF
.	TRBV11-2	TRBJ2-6	ASSLRGSGANVLT
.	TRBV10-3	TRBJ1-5	AISEVRNNQPQH
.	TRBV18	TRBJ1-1	ASSPRSGENEAF